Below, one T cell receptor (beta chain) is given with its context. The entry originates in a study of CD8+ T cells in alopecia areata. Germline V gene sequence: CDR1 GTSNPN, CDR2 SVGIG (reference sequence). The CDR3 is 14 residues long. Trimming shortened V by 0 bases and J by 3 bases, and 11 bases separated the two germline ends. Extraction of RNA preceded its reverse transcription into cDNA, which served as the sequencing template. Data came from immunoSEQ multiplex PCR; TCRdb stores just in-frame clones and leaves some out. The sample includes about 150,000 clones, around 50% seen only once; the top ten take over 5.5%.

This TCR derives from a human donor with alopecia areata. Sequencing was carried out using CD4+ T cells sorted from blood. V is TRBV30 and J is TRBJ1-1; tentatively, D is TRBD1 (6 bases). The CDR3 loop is CAWSVRAGDTEAFF. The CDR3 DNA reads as TGTGCCTGGAGTGTAAGGGCAGGGGACACTGAAGCTTTCTTT.